One sample yielded the 21 T cell receptor beta chains listed below, sequenced in a study of blood T cell repertoires in COVID-19. Measured with immunoSEQ multiplex PCR; TCRdb has only the in-frame clones, and not every one. The sample gives some 95,000 clones, approximately 76% of which show up once; about 6.5% is in the top ten. Sequences were obtained from peripheral blood. Receptors originate from a man aged 65 to 79 with acute or convalescent COVID-19.

V and J are TRBV5-5 and TRBJ1-5; D is perhaps TRBD1 (5 bases). Looked up from germline, CDR1 is SGHKS and CDR2 is YYEKEE (reference sequence). CDR3 length: 18 residues. V lost 0 bases to trimming and J lost 0 bases, with 16 bases between them. As DNA, the CDR3 is TGTGCCAGCAGCTTGGTGACAAGGGGTTCCTTTAGCAATCAGCCCCAGCATTTT. This codes for CASSLVTRGSFSNQPQHF. The whole variable domain, remainder taken from reference TRBV5-5 and TRBJ1-5, is DAGVTQSPTHLIKTRGQQVTLRCSPISGHKSVSWYQQVLGQGPQFIFQYYEKEERGRGNFPDRFSARQFPNYSSELNVNALLLGDSALYLCASSLVTRGSFSNQPQHFGDGTRLSIL.

The CDR3: CASSEQQGQRTEAFF. CDR3 DNA: TGTGCCAGCAGTGAGCAACAGGGGCAACGGACTGAAGCTTTCTTT. The chain recombines TRBV6-1 with TRBJ1-1, with 7 bases fitting TRBD1. J gave up 5 bases and V 3 bases, and 9 bases lay outside the gene matches. The V gene's germline CDR1 is MNHNS and CDR2 SASEGT. The CDR3 runs 15 residues.

This chain joins TRBV9 and TRBJ2-1; D ambiguous. This CDR3 comprises 12 residues. The V end lost 7 bases, the J end lost 3 bases, and 8 bases lay between the germline ends. Germline CDR1 is SGDLS and CDR2 is YYNGEE. The CDR3 DNA reads as TGTGCCAGCGGCGGAGACTACAATGAGCAGTTCTTC. Its protein is CASGGDYNEQFF. The variable domain in full, completed from reference TRBV9 and TRBJ2-1, reads DSGVTQTPKHLITATGQRVTLRCSPRSGDLSVYWYQQSLDQGLQFLIQYYNGEERAKGNILERFSAQQFPDLHSELNLSSLELGDSALYFCASGGDYNEQFFGPGTRLTVL.

The table lists this clone with a few counts. V and J are TRBV19 and TRBJ1-5, with TRBD1 matching over 9 bases. Germline V gene lookup returns CDR1 LNHDA and CDR2 SQIVND (reference sequence). V lost 0 bases to trimming and J lost 6 bases; unmatched junction nucleotides: 6. The CDR3 sequence is 16 residues long. Here the CDR3 DNA reads TGTGCCAGTAGTATAGACCCGGGACAGGGCCCTCAGCCCCAGCATTTT. Its translation is CASSIDPGQGPQPQHF.

Here the CDR3 DNA reads TGTGCCAGCAGTTTAGACGGGAGCAAGGACGAGCAGTACTTC. As protein: CASSLDGSKDEQYF. This sequence joins TRBV27 and TRBJ2-7, with a tentative D call TRBD2 (6 bases). V was clipped by 2 bases and J by 5 bases, with 13 bases between them. Germline CDR1 and CDR2: MNHEY and SMNVEV (reference sequence). CDR3 length equals 14 residues.

The chain carries TRBV29-1 and TRBJ2-3, with a possible D match to TRBD1 (5 bases). Trimming removed 4 bases at V and 5 bases at J, with 7 bases between. The CDR3 length is 11 residues. Germline-derived CDR1 and CDR2 are SQVTM and ANQGSEA. The CDR3 here is CSVARGDTQYF. In DNA, the CDR3 is TGCAGCGTTGCTAGGGGAGATACGCAGTATTTT.

The rearrangement links TRBV4-1 to TRBJ2-3; no clear D. This CDR3 has 13 residues. From germline, CDR1 is MGHRA and CDR2 YSYEKL. V was shortened by 8 bases and J by 6 bases, with 15 bases between the two germline ends. The CDR3 protein is CASAVASIDTQYF. The CDR3 coding sequence is TGCGCCAGCGCCGTAGCTTCCATCGATACGCAGTATTTT.

The rearrangement links TRBV11-2 to TRBJ2-1; TRBD2 matches at 15 bases. With 7 bases clipped from V and 3 bases from J, the junction kept 4 bases outside the gene matches. Germline values: CDR1 SGHAT, CDR2 FQNNGV. There are 16 residues in the CDR3. The CDR3 DNA sequence: TGTGCCAGCAACCAGGGACTAGCGGGAGGCTACAATGAGCAGTTCTTC. It is translated as CASNQGLAGGYNEQFF.

This clone has only one observation. This chain uses TRBV5-1 with TRBJ2-7; 7 positions match TRBD2. Trimming took 1 base from V and 3 from J; bases not matched to a gene: 16. The germline V gene has CDR1 SGHRS and CDR2 YFSETQ. This CDR3 contains 18 residues. The DNA of the CDR3 is TGCGCCAGCAGCTTGCGGTCCGGGACTACCAGAGTAAACTACGAGCAGTACTTC. This encodes CASSLRSGTTRVNYEQYF.

The CDR3 is CASSLNRLETEAFF. The CDR3 coding sequence is TGTGCCAGCAGTTTAAACCGGCTGGAGACTGAAGCTTTCTTT. This chain connects TRBV27 to TRBJ1-1; no clear D gene. Trimming stripped 2 bases from V and 5 bases from J, with 12 bases between. The CDR3 has 14 amino acids. The germline V gene has CDR1 MNHEY and CDR2 SMNVEV (reference sequence).

V is TRBV25-1 and J is TRBJ1-1; D unclear. The V gene lost 7 bases and the J gene lost 3 bases, with 12 bases spanning the gap. The CDR3 is 13 residues long. Looked up from germline, CDR1 is MGHDK and CDR2 is SYGVNS. The CDR3 here is CASNTGSDTEAFF. Written as DNA, the CDR3 is TGTGCCAGCAATACGGGATCGGACACTGAAGCTTTCTTT.

The V and J genes are TRBV6-5 and TRBJ1-2; 8 bases map to TRBD1. The CDR3 is made up of 15 amino acids. With V trimmed by 7 bases and J by 8 bases, 15 bases remained unmatched. Per germline, CDR1 MNHEY and CDR2 SVGAGI. In DNA, the CDR3 is TGTGCCAGCAAGCCCGGGACAGGCGGGGCTCGGGGCTACACCTTC. Protein sequence: CASKPGTGGARGYTF.

This CDR3 is CASSEGRLNTEAFF. As DNA, the CDR3 is TGTGCCAGCAGTGAAGGCAGGCTCAACACTGAAGCTTTCTTT. V and J are TRBV6-1 and TRBJ1-1, with unresolved D. CDR3 length equals 14 residues. V was clipped by 1 base and J by 2 bases, with 8 bases between them. CDR1 and CDR2 from the germline V gene are MNHNS and SASEGT.

The rearrangement uses TRBV10-3 and TRBJ2-1, with 8 positions matching TRBD2. The CDR3 has 16 residues. Germline loops: CDR1 ENHRY, CDR2 SYGVKD. After removal of 2 bases from V and 2 bases from J, the junction contained 5 bases not matched to a gene. In DNA, the CDR3 is TGTGCCATCAGTGAGGAACTAGCGGTCCCCTACAATGAGCAGTTCTTC. As protein: CAISEELAVPYNEQFF.

This clone has a single count. J is TRBJ1-4 and V is TRBV6-5; maybe TRBD1 (5 bases). The CDR3 has 13 residues. V was trimmed by 7 bases and J by 7 bases, leaving 13 bases between them. In germline, CDR1 is MNHEY, CDR2 SVGAGI. The CDR3 bases are TGTGCCAGCACAAGGGTTAGGGGTGAAAAACTGTTTTTT. Amino acids: CASTRVRGEKLFF.

This clone came up once. This chain joins TRBV4-1 and TRBJ1-2; D is unresolved. Trimming left V 6 bases short and J 3 bases short, with 11 bases between. The CDR3 consists of 13 residues. Germline CDR1 is MGHRA and CDR2 is YSYEKL. This CDR3 is CASRAEADYGYTF. CDR3 sequence (DNA): TGCGCCAGCAGAGCCGAAGCGGACTATGGCTACACCTTC.

This clone was counted once. V usage is TRBV19 and J usage is TRBJ2-3; no clear D gene. Between the trimmed V and J ends, which lost 5 bases and 3 bases, there was a span of 9 bases. CDR3 size: 13 residues. From germline, CDR1 is LNHDA and CDR2 SQIVND (reference sequence). This CDR3 reads CASSLRITDTQYF. DNA of the CDR3: TGTGCCAGTAGTTTGCGGATAACAGATACGCAGTATTTT.

This clone turned up a few times. The rearrangement links TRBV6-6 to TRBJ1-3; maybe TRBD1 (5 bases). In germline, CDR1 is MNHNY, CDR2 SVGAGI (reference sequence). Trimming removed 0 bases from V and 2 bases from J, with 11 bases in between. This CDR3 comprises 16 residues. The CDR3 DNA reads TGTGCCAGCAGTTACTCGAATGTAGGGGCTGGAAACACCATATATTTT. This encodes CASSYSNVGAGNTIYF.

The gene calls are TRBV29-1 and TRBJ2-5; 10 bases are shared with TRBD2. This CDR3 comprises 14 residues. The germline gives CDR1 SQVTM, CDR2 ANQGSEA. V was clipped by 6 bases and J by 5 bases; unmatched bases: 9. The CDR3 is CSVPSSGRQETQYF. CDR3 in DNA: TGCAGCGTCCCGTCTAGCGGGAGACAGGAGACCCAGTACTTC.

This chain joins TRBV7-9 and TRBJ1-1; a possible D gene is TRBD1 (5 bases). The CDR3 spans 15 residues. Germline lookup yields CDR1 SEHNR and CDR2 FQNEAQ (reference sequence). Trimming removed 6 bases at V and 1 base at J, with 15 bases between. Written as DNA, the CDR3 is TGTGCCAGCAGGTCGCCGGGACTGGAGAACACTGAAGCTTTCTTT. The encoded protein is CASRSPGLENTEAFF.

This chain joins TRBV7-2 and TRBJ1-1; 7 bases are shared with TRBD1. Germline loops: CDR1 SGHTA, CDR2 FQGNSA. Unmatched junction bases numbered 14, after V lost 0 bases and J lost 1 base. The CDR3 covers 19 residues. The CDR3 DNA is TGTGCCAGCAGCTTAGCACCTTCCGGGACAGTCGAGGGGAACACTGAAGCTTTCTTT. This gives the protein CASSLAPSGTVEGNTEAFF.